This T cell receptor (beta chain) was retrieved from a study of T cell responses to AZD1222 COVID-19 vaccine. Overall study context: Combined were second doses at about 4 or about 12 weeks.

The assay was immunoSEQ multiplex PCR, and TCRdb's table has in-frame clones only and misses some. The sample yields fewer than 150,000 clones, approximately 86% seen once. V lost 4 bases and J 5 bases, leaving 8 bases between the germline ends. Germline assignment: CDR1 MNHNY and CDR2 SVGAGI (reference sequence). The CDR3 extends over 12 amino acids. This chain joins TRBV6-6 and TRBJ1-2, with D uncertain. This sequence originates from an adult in good health. The material sequenced was peripheral blood, taken on day 0 of AZD1222 vaccination. The CDR3 sequence is CASSSRAYGYTF. DNA for the CDR3: TGTGCCAGCAGTTCGCGAGCTTATGGCTACACCTTC.